Below, 20 T cell receptor beta chains from the same sample are listed, as sequenced in a study of long-term antiretroviral therapy in people with HIV. At survey level, the immunoSEQ assay was run in its v3.0 version. Measured with immunoSEQ multiplex PCR; TCRdb has only the in-frame clones, and not every one. The sample lists 25,000 or so clones; around 83% were seen once. Material: unsorted PBMCs, obtained 3 years after starting antiretroviral therapy. The receptors were gathered from a man in his late teens or twenties with HIV.

The genes are TRBV25-1 and TRBJ1-2; D possibly corresponds to TRBD1 (6 bases). V shed 0 bases and J shed 8 bases, with 16 bases lying between them. The germline gives CDR1 MGHDK, CDR2 SYGVNS. CDR3 length equals 15 residues. Here the CDR3 reads CASSEYGGRLEGYTF. DNA of the CDR3: TGTGCCAGCAGTGAATACGGGGGGCGTTTGGAAGGCTACACCTTC.

This clone appeared a single time. The chain is built from TRBV10-3 and TRBJ1-4; TRBD1 matches at 9 bases. V lost 4 bases, J lost 7 bases, and 7 bases stayed unmatched. There are 15 residues in the CDR3. The germline gives CDR1 ENHRY, CDR2 SYGVKD. Written as DNA, the CDR3 is TGTGCCATCAGTGTGGGACAGGGCGATGGTGAAAAACTGTTTTTT. It yields the protein CAISVGQGDGEKLFF.

V usage is TRBV14 and J usage is TRBJ2-3; D is possibly TRBD2 (6 bases). The V gene's germline CDR1 is SGHDN and CDR2 FVKESK. Trimming took off 1 base at V and 6 bases at J, with 20 bases between the two ends. The CDR3 covers 17 residues. The DNA of the CDR3 is TGTGCCAGCAGCCAAGGTCTGGGGGGAATATTGTTCGATACGCAGTATTTT. This sequence encodes CASSQGLGGILFDTQYF.

This sequence joins TRBV7-9 and TRBJ1-1; 7 nucleotides line up with TRBD1. Trimming at V came to 5 bases and at J to 1 base, leaving 4 bases not matched to a gene. Germline V gene sequence: CDR1 SEHNR, CDR2 FQNEAQ (reference sequence). This CDR3 contains 14 residues. This CDR3 reads CASSAYRGNTEAFF. The CDR3 DNA follows: TGTGCCAGCAGCGCGTACAGGGGGAACACTGAAGCTTTCTTT.

The chain has TRBV28 and TRBJ1-2; D possibly corresponds to TRBD1 (5 bases). V gave up 6 bases and J gave up 4 bases, with 12 bases separating them. Germline values: CDR1 MDHEN, CDR2 SYDVKM. CDR3 length: 13 amino acids. CDR3 sequence (DNA): TGTGCCAGCAGATCGACAGTCCTCTATGGCTACACCTTC. It codes for CASRSTVLYGYTF.

The sample holds one count of this clone. This chain joins TRBV5-1 and TRBJ2-1, with 12 nucleotides matching TRBD2. CDR3 size: 17 residues. The junction had 3 bases not matched to a gene; V was cut back by 0 bases and J by 2 bases. The germline gives CDR1 SGHRS, CDR2 YFSETQ. Here the CDR3 DNA reads TGCGCCAGCAGCTTGGAGCCTAGCGGGGGGGCCTACAATGAGCAGTTCTTC. This encodes CASSLEPSGGAYNEQFF.

The chain carries TRBV19 and TRBJ1-5, with D perhaps TRBD1 (6 bases). Trimming pared 2 bases from V and 6 bases from J, leaving 17 bases between. Germline V gene sequence: CDR1 LNHDA, CDR2 SQIVND (reference sequence). The CDR3 sequence is 16 residues long. For the CDR3, the DNA is TGTGCCAGTAGTATAAACTCAGGGGTTGGTAGTCAGCCCCAGCATTTT. Translating it yields CASSINSGVGSQPQHF.

In its sample, this clone was seen a few times. The chain links TRBV7-9 to TRBJ1-6, with D possibly being TRBD1 (6 bases). This CDR3 is 17 amino acids long. V was cut by 4 bases and J by 9 bases, with 22 bases left in between. The germline CDR1 and CDR2 sequences are SEHNR and FQNEAQ (reference sequence). The CDR3 DNA follows: TGTGCCAGCAGCTCCCCCCTGGAGGGGGATGTTGGTTCACCCCTCCACTTT. This codes for CASSSPLEGDVGSPLHF.

This rearrangement joins TRBV5-8 to TRBJ1-3; D call uncertain. This CDR3 is 12 amino acids long. Trimming pared 1 base from V and 4 bases from J, leaving 3 bases between. Germline V gene sequence: CDR1 SGHTS, CDR2 YDEGEE. CDR3 protein: CASSLWGNTIYF. The CDR3, as DNA: TGTGCCAGCAGCTTGTGGGGAAACACCATATATTTT.

V and J are TRBV7-6 and TRBJ1-4; 7 nucleotides align to TRBD1. Germline V gene data show CDR1 as SGHVS and CDR2 as FNYEAQ. The CDR3 contains 16 residues. V was clipped by 6 bases and J by 0 bases; unmatched bases: 7. DNA for the CDR3: TGTGCCAGCAGTCCGACAGGGATCACAACTAATGAAAAACTGTTTTTT. Its protein is CASSPTGITTNEKLFF. Supplemented by reference TRBV7-6 and TRBJ1-4, the full variable domain reads GAGVSQSPRYKVTKRGQDVALRCDPISGHVSLYWYRQALGQGPEFLTYFNYEAQQDKSGLPNDRFSAERPEGSISTLTIQRTEQRDSAMYRCASSPTGITTNEKLFFGSGTQLSVL.

J is TRBJ2-1 and V is TRBV10-3; 9 nucleotides agree with TRBD2. Germline CDR1 and CDR2: ENHRY and SYGVKD. The CDR3 length is 17 residues. Germline trimming cut 0 bases from V and 3 bases from J; bases unmatched to any gene: 6. CDR3 coding DNA: TGTGCCATCAGTGAGTCTCAGGCTAGCGGGGACTACAATGAGCAGTTCTTC. Translating gives CAISESQASGDYNEQFF.

This rearrangement joins TRBV30 to TRBJ2-7; the match to TRBD2 covers 15 bases. V gave up 5 bases and J gave up 6 bases; unmatched junction bases: 8. Germline CDR1 and CDR2: GTSNPN and SVGIG (reference sequence). The CDR3 length is 15 residues. CDR3 sequence (DNA): TGTGCCTGGGGGAAAAAGGGACTAGCGGGGGGCGAGCAGTACTTC. Amino acid sequence: CAWGKKGLAGGEQYF.

The V gene is TRBV6-1, the J gene TRBJ2-1, with TRBD2 as a possible D gene (5 bases). Germline lookup yields CDR1 MNHNS and CDR2 SASEGT. V was cut by 4 bases and J by 1 base, with 11 bases left in between. The CDR3 is 15 amino acids. CDR3: CASSVGRGSYNEQFF. The CDR3 DNA reads as TGTGCCAGCAGTGTAGGGAGAGGGTCCTACAATGAGCAGTTCTTC.

V gene TRBV28 combines with J gene TRBJ1-2, with TRBD1 matching 9 bases. The V segment lost 6 bases and the J segment 6 bases; nucleotides outside the gene matches: 11. This CDR3 region has 15 residues. Germline V CDR1 and CDR2: MDHEN, SYDVKM. The CDR3 loop reads CASRKPQGQGNGYTF. CDR3 nucleotides: TGTGCCAGCAGGAAACCACAGGGACAGGGCAATGGCTACACCTTC.

This chain connects TRBV11-3 to TRBJ2-2, with TRBD2 matching over 9 bases. V gave up 5 bases and J gave up 3 bases; unmatched junction bases: 7. Germline CDR1 and CDR2: SGHNT and YENEEA. This CDR3 contains 16 residues. This chain's CDR3 is CASSPRTSEDTGELFF. In DNA, the CDR3 is TGTGCCAGCAGCCCGCGGACTAGCGAGGACACCGGGGAGCTGTTTTTT. The variable domain in full, completed from reference TRBV11-3 and TRBJ2-2, reads EAGVVQSPRYKIIEKKQPVAFWCNPISGHNTLYWYLQNLGQGPELLIRYENEEAVDDSQLPKDRFSAERLKGVDSTLKIQPAELGDSAVYLCASSPRTSEDTGELFFGEGSRLTVL.

The V call is TRBV27, the J call TRBJ2-7, with D perhaps matching TRBD2 (5 bases). Germline V CDR1 and CDR2: MNHEY, SMNVEV (reference sequence). CDR3 size: 11 residues. V lost 6 bases, J lost 4 bases, and 7 bases lay in between. This CDR3 is CASRLVYEQYF. For the CDR3, the DNA is TGTGCCAGCAGACTAGTTTACGAGCAGTACTTC.

The chain carries TRBV30 and TRBJ1-6; 7 bases align to TRBD1. The germline gives CDR1 GTSNPN, CDR2 SVGIG (reference sequence). J gave up 4 bases and V 3 bases, and 15 bases lay outside the gene matches. The CDR3 contains 18 residues. The CDR3 DNA sequence: TGTGCCTGGAGCTACGGGACAGCTCCTCCCCCGTATAATTCACCCCTCCACTTT. It specifies CAWSYGTAPPPYNSPLHF.

This rearrangement joins TRBV2 to TRBJ2-1; 10 nucleotides line up with TRBD1. V shed 10 bases, J shed 5 bases, and the junction held 8 bases outside the gene matches. This CDR3 has 14 amino acids. Germline V gene sequence: CDR1 SNHLY, CDR2 FYNNEI. CDR3 loop: CATPTGQGNNEQFF. The CDR3 coding sequence is TGTGCCACACCAACGGGACAGGGGAACAATGAGCAGTTCTTC.

The rearrangement uses TRBV7-9 and TRBJ2-2; unclear D gene. The CDR3 totals 14 residues. Trimming pared 5 bases from V and 6 bases from J, leaving 13 bases between. The V gene's germline CDR1 is SEHNR and CDR2 FQNEAQ (reference sequence). CDR3 nucleotide sequence: TGTGCCAGCAGCCACCCCGCAACTTCCGGGGAGCTGTTTTTT. Translating gives CASSHPATSGELFF.

This clone was observed a few times. The rearrangement joins TRBV2 to TRBJ1-4, with TRBD1 matching over 8 bases. The CDR3 extends over 15 amino acids. J gave up 0 bases and V 7 bases, and 4 bases lay outside the gene matches. Germline V gene lookup returns CDR1 SNHLY and CDR2 FYNNEI. The CDR3 DNA reads as TGTGCCAGCAATCCGGGACAGGCAACTAATGAAAAACTGTTTTTT. It translates to CASNPGQATNEKLFF.